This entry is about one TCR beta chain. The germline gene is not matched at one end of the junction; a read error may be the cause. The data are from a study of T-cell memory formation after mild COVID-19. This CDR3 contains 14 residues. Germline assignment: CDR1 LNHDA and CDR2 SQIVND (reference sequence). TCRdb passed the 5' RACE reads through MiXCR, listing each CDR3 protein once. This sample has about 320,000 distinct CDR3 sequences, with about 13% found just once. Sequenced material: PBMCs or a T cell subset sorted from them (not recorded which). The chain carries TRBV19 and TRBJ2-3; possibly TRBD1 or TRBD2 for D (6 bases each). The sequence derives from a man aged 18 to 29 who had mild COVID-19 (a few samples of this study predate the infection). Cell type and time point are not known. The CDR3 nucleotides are TGTGCCAGTAGGATAGGGGGGCCTGGGGATACGCAGTATTTT. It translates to CASRIGGPGDTQYF.